The next 10 T cell receptor beta chains were all read from a single sample in a study of blood T cell repertoires in COVID-19. Repertoires were generated with immunoSEQ multiplex PCR, while TCRdb's copy carries only in-frame clones and drops some. In the table there are some 150,000 clones, about 80% of which are singletons. Sequencing was done on a sample of peripheral blood. The receptors were sampled from a human donor in a cohort sampled during active COVID-19.

V gene TRBV10-3 combines with J gene TRBJ1-2; no reliable D call. Germline V gives CDR1 ENHRY, CDR2 SYGVKD. This CDR3 spans 15 amino acids. Trimming took 2 bases from V and 8 from J, leaving 18 bases between them. The CDR3 loop is CAISEGGSRQNGYTF. The CDR3 region has the DNA TGTGCCATCAGTGAGGGCGGGAGCCGGCAAAACGGCTACACCTTC.

The chain joins TRBV2 to TRBJ1-1, with TRBD1 as a possible D gene (5 bases). Per germline, CDR1 SNHLY and CDR2 FYNNEI. The CDR3 has 14 amino acids. Trimming shortened V by 2 bases and J by 6 bases, and 13 bases separated the two germline ends. CDR3 sequence (DNA): TGTGCCAGCAGTGAACTGCGGGGCGTCGCTGAAGCTTTCTTT. This encodes CASSELRGVAEAFF.

The chain couples TRBV7-2 to TRBJ2-3; D perhaps matches TRBD2 (6 bases). The germline V gene encodes CDR1 SGHTA and CDR2 FQGNSA. This CDR3 has 14 amino acids. V was clipped by 4 bases and J by 0 bases, with 8 bases between them. Here the CDR3 reads CASSSGVSTDTQYF. CDR3 nucleotides: TGTGCCAGCAGCTCGGGAGTTAGCACAGATACGCAGTATTTT.

J is TRBJ2-2 and V is TRBV7-2; 10 bases map to TRBD1. The germline gives CDR1 SGHTA, CDR2 FQGNSA. V lost 0 bases to trimming and J lost 5 bases; unmatched junction nucleotides: 3. This CDR3 has 16 residues. The CDR3 sequence: CASSLAGQGVTGELFF. CDR3 DNA: TGTGCCAGCAGCTTAGCTGGACAGGGGGTTACCGGGGAGCTGTTTTTT. Full variable domain (rest looked up from reference TRBV7-2 and TRBJ2-2): GAGVSQSPSNKVTEKGKDVELRCDPISGHTALYWYRQSLGQGLEFLIYFQGNSAPDKSGLPSDRFSAERTGGSVSTLTIQRTQQEDSAVYLCASSLAGQGVTGELFFGEGSRLTVL.

The chain carries TRBV9 and TRBJ1-6; D ambiguous. CDR3 size: 15 residues. Germline V gene data show CDR1 as SGDLS and CDR2 as YYNGEE. V was shortened by 0 bases and J by 6 bases, with 10 bases between the two germline ends. This CDR3 reads CASSVGPGANSPLHF. The DNA of the CDR3 is TGTGCCAGCAGCGTAGGCCCGGGAGCTAATTCACCCCTCCACTTT.

The chain is built from TRBV4-3 and TRBJ2-3, with TRBD2 as a possible D gene (5 bases). V lost 1 base, J lost 6 bases, and 23 bases lay in between. CDR1 and CDR2 (germline): LGHNA, YSLEER. This CDR3 has 18 residues. The CDR3 is CASSQANLTRGLWDTQYF. The CDR3 nucleotides read TGCGCCAGCAGCCAAGCGAACTTGACTCGAGGACTGTGGGATACGCAGTATTTT.

The chain recombines TRBV19 with TRBJ2-5, with TRBD2 matching 14 bases. CDR1 is LNHDA and CDR2 is SQIVND in the germline V gene (reference sequence). The CDR3 runs to 15 residues. The V and J ends lost 7 bases and 6 bases, in that order; junction bases with no gene match: 7. The CDR3 nucleotides are TGTGCCAGTACCCCGGGACTAGCGGGAGCGCAGACCCAGTACTTC. Encoded protein: CASTPGLAGAQTQYF.

This clone turned up a few times. CDR3 amino acids: CASNSGRFSGANVLTF. CDR3 DNA: TGTGCCAGTAATAGCGGGAGATTCTCTGGGGCCAACGTCCTGACTTTC. The rearrangement links TRBV7-2 to TRBJ2-6; 9 bases map to TRBD2. V shed 9 bases, J shed 0 bases, and the junction held 6 bases outside the gene matches. Germline V gene lookup returns CDR1 SGHTA and CDR2 FQGNSA. The CDR3 sequence is 16 residues long.

This clone was counted a single time. The chain carries TRBV15 and TRBJ2-3, with TRBD2 matching over 13 bases. Germline V CDR1 and CDR2: LNHNV, YYDKDF (reference sequence). This CDR3 contains 19 residues. V shed 0 bases and J 2 bases; nucleotides not matched to a gene: 8. The CDR3, as DNA: TGTGCCACCAGCAGAGACGGACTAGCGGGGGCGGAATACACAGATACGCAGTATTTT. Protein product: CATSRDGLAGAEYTDTQYF.

The chain couples TRBV4-1 to TRBJ2-3, with a weak D call TRBD2 (5 bases). V lost 1 base and J 3 bases, leaving 23 bases between the germline ends. CDR3 size: 19 residues. Germline-derived CDR1 and CDR2 are MGHRA and YSYEKL. The CDR3, as DNA: TGCGCCAGCAGCCAAGTTCCCCGGGAAGCAAACCATCGAACAGATACGCAGTATTTT. It encodes CASSQVPREANHRTDTQYF.